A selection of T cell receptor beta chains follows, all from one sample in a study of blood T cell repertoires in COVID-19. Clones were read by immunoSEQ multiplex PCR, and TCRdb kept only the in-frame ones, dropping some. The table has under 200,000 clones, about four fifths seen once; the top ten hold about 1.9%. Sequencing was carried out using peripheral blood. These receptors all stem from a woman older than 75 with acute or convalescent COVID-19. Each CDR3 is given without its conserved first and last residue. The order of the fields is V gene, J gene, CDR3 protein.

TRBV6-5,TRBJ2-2,ASSITGGSGELF
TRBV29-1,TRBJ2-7,SAGSGNNEQY
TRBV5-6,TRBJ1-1,ASSFWGTGVPEAF
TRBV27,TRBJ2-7,ASGGDRSIYEQY
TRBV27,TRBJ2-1,ASSSGRASGNYNEQF
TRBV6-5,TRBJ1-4,ASSYSGQGNEKLF
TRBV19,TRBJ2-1,ASSIEPGLAHEQF
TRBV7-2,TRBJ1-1,ASNRQGRDTEAF
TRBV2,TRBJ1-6,ASSPGTGISPLH
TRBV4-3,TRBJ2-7,ASSQLTGGGYEQY
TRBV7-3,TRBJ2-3,ASSQSSGGATDTQY
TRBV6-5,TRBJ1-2,ASSLDRARGGYT
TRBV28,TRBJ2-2,ATRGGAGAGELF
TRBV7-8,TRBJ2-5,ASSSRRRETQY
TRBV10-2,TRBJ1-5,ASSDNTGGNQPQH
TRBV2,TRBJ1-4,ASRREGITEKLF
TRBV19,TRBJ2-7,ASRLSQGGYEQY
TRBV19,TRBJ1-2,ASSTRDTYGYT
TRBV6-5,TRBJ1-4,ASSQGFGNEKLF
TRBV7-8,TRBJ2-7,ASSRATSGSFYEQY
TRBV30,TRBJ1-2,AWSVGATRKGGYT
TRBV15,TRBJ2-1,ATSSRAGGFSYNEQF
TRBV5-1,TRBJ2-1,ASSLGPGGAMSYNEQF
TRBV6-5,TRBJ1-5,ASSSSQGGNQPQH
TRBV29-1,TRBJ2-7,SVETPDYYEQY
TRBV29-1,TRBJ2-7,SVELSGGSYEQY
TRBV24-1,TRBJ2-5,ATSDATGGKETQY
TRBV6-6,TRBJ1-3,ASSSQAGNTIY
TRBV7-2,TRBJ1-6,ASSLRRTGNNSPLH
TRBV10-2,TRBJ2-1,ASSDDRDIYNEQF
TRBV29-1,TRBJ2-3,SVEDISGRAPDTQY
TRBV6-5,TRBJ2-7,ASSSTSSYEQY
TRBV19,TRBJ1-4,ASSIQDSFNEKLF
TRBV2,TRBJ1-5,ASSETRTISQPQH
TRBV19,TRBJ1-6,ASAHRGNSPLH
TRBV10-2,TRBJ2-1,ASSEAGQLFYNEQF
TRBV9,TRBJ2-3,ASSFRAGVQTDTQY
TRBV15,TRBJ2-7,ATSRGGLGGSYEQY
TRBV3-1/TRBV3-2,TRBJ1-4,ASSPTGTRYEKLF
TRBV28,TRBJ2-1,ASSLRTGEQF
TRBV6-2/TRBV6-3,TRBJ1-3,ASSYDRSSGNTIY
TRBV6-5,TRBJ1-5,ASTSLSNQPQH
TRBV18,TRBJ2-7,ASSLTNSRTGLEQY
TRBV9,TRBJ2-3,ASSNPGSGGSDTQY
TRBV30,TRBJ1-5,AWTSGNSNQPQH
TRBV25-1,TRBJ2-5,ASTKSQGGETQY
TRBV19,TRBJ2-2,ASSMGQVVGELF
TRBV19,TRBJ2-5,ASSTQGGETQY
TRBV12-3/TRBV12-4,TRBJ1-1,ASSLAAVEAF
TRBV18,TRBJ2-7,ASSPRTGRSYEQY
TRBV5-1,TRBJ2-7,ASSLNFYEQY
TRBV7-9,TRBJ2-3,ASLPPRLAGLTDTQY
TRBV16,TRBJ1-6,ASSQSRTENSPLH